Sequencing of this T cell receptor beta chain was carried out in a study of T cells in Graves' hyperthyroidism and ophthalmopathy. The overall study: Peripheral blood sampling occurred at initial diagnosis, before any treatment. Whole-study results and caveats: In the blood, most expanded thyroid clonotypes above 0.001 appeared as well.

Exclusion followed for patients with uncontrolled infection, other autoimmune disease, pregnancy or lactation. Fresh peripheral blood, roughly 9.3 ml, was the source of the PBMCs. This clonotype has just a few counts. Its specificity is unknown. The CDR3 covers 14 residues. Trimming removed 4 bases from V and 6 bases from J; junction bases left unmatched: 9. The germline V gene has CDR1 SQVTM and CDR2 ANQGSEA. RNA transcripts were the template for amplifying TCR beta CDR3 regions. Initially, a first-round RT-PCR of the TCR CDR3 employed the HTBI primer set. TCRdb reanalysed the multiplex PCR reads using MiXCR and keeps one entry per CDR3 protein. The sample has about 600,000 distinct CDR3 sequences, around 15% seen once; the top ten hold roughly an eighth.

The chain carries TRBV29-1 and TRBJ2-7, with 10 bases lining up with TRBD1. The receptor comes from a woman aged 50 to 60 with Graves' ophthalmopathy. Sequenced sample: blood. DNA for the CDR3: TGCAGCGTTGTGGCGGGACAGGGGTCAGGCGAGCAGTACTTC. This encodes CSVVAGQGSGEQYF.